This entry lists 22 T cell receptor beta chains sequenced from one sample in a study of cytomegalovirus exposure and HLA in healthy donors. Primers: 60 Vbeta forward and 13 Jbeta reverse. Profiling relied on immunoSEQ multiplex PCR, and the TCRdb table lists in-frame clones only, not all of them. The table has about 86,000 clones, roughly 72% seen once. The sequencing input was PBMCs. These receptors came from a woman between 45 and 65 years old in good health and CMV-seropositive.

The chain recombines TRBV14 with TRBJ1-2; 7 bases match TRBD1. Unmatched junction bases numbered 14, after V lost 4 bases and J lost 0 bases. The CDR3 has 18 amino acids. The germline V gene encodes CDR1 SGHDN and CDR2 FVKESK. For the CDR3, the DNA is TGTGCCAGCAGCCTCGTAAAACAGGGGACGGACGCTAACTATGGCTACACCTTC. It encodes CASSLVKQGTDANYGYTF.

The chain combines TRBV19 with TRBJ1-5, with 7 nucleotides matching TRBD1. Germline V lookup: CDR1 LNHDA, CDR2 SQIVND (reference sequence). The length of the CDR3 is 13 residues. The ends lost 6 bases at V and 10 bases at J; junction bases unmatched: 9. The CDR3 region has the DNA TGTGCCAGTAGCCGTGACAGGGTACGTCCCCAGCATTTT. Translating gives CASSRDRVRPQHF. Full variable domain (missing parts from reference TRBV19 and TRBJ1-5): DGGITQSPKYLFRKEGQNVTLSCEQNLNHDAMYWYRQDPGQGLRLIYYSQIVNDFQKGDIAEGYSVSREKKESFPLTVTSAQKNPTAFYLCASSRDRVRPQHFGDGTRLSIL.

The chain carries TRBV27 and TRBJ2-7; TRBD2 matches 14 bases. V lost 2 bases to trimming and J lost 7 bases; unmatched junction nucleotides: 4. The CDR3 extends over 15 amino acids. Per the germline V gene, CDR1 is MNHEY and CDR2 is SMNVEV (reference sequence). This CDR3 is CASSLGTSGSGEQYF. In nucleotides, the CDR3 is TGTGCCAGCAGTTTAGGGACTAGCGGGAGCGGGGAGCAGTACTTC.

J is TRBJ2-3 and V is TRBV7-6, with TRBD2 matching 10 bases. V shed 3 bases and J 4 bases; nucleotides not matched to a gene: 7. Germline CDR1 and CDR2: SGHVS and FNYEAQ. This CDR3 contains 16 residues. CDR3 sequence reads: CASSLLAGEGPDTQYF. Written as DNA, the CDR3 is TGTGCCAGCAGCTTGCTAGCGGGAGAGGGGCCAGATACGCAGTATTTT.

The V gene is TRBV6-1, the J gene TRBJ2-1; the match to TRBD1 covers 11 bases. The CDR3 runs to 15 residues. The V segment lost 5 bases and the J segment 4 bases; nucleotides outside the gene matches: 4. Germline lookup yields CDR1 MNHNS and CDR2 SASEGT. The CDR3 coding sequence is TGTGCCAGCAGTATGGGACAGGGGGATTACAATGAGCAGTTCTTC. It is translated as CASSMGQGDYNEQFF.

V and J are TRBV25-1 and TRBJ2-7, with TRBD2 identical over 11 bases. Unmatched junction bases numbered 7, after V lost 7 bases and J lost 2 bases. The CDR3 contains 15 residues. In germline, CDR1 is MGHDK, CDR2 SYGVNS. CDR3 sequence (DNA): TGTGCCAGCACCTCTAGCGGGAGGCCAGCCTACGAGCAGTACTTC. Translation: CASTSSGRPAYEQYF.

The chain links TRBV27 to TRBJ2-5; D may be TRBD2 (6 bases). Germline loops: CDR1 MNHEY, CDR2 SMNVEV (reference sequence). The CDR3 spans 15 residues. V lost 2 bases, J lost 5 bases, and 15 bases lay in between. DNA of the CDR3: TGTGCCAGCAGTTTAACTAGCCGGGGGTGGGAGACCCAGTACTTC. Protein: CASSLTSRGWETQYF.

The chain combines TRBV19 with TRBJ2-7; D might be TRBD1 (6 bases). The V end was cut by 6 bases, the J end by 0 bases, with 12 bases between. The CDR3 loop spans 14 amino acids. Germline-derived CDR1 and CDR2 are LNHDA and SQIVND (reference sequence). The CDR3 is CASRLDSSSYEQYF. For the CDR3, the DNA is TGTGCCAGTAGACTGGACAGCAGCTCCTACGAGCAGTACTTC.

The J gene is TRBJ2-3, the V gene TRBV2, with D possibly TRBD1 on 6 matching bases. Deletions cut 2 bases from V and 4 bases from J, with 10 bases between. The CDR3 sequence is 14 residues long. From germline, CDR1 is SNHLY and CDR2 FYNNEI. The CDR3 protein is CASSEIRGPDTQYF. The CDR3, as DNA: TGTGCCAGCAGTGAAATCAGGGGTCCAGATACGCAGTATTTT.

Written as DNA, the CDR3 is TGTGCCAGCAGTTACTTCGGGAGCTCCTACGAGCAGTACTTC. This sequence encodes CASSYFGSSYEQYF. V gene TRBV6-5 combines with J gene TRBJ2-7, with D perhaps TRBD2 (6 bases). CDR3 size: 14 residues. Trimming shortened V by 1 base and J by 0 bases, and 7 bases separated the two germline ends. Per the germline V gene, CDR1 is MNHEY and CDR2 is SVGAGI.

This sequence joins TRBV5-1 and TRBJ2-7, with a possible D match to TRBD2 (6 bases). V was pared by 2 bases and J by 3 bases, with 12 bases between. Germline assignment: CDR1 SGHRS and CDR2 YFSETQ. This CDR3 spans 14 amino acids. Written as DNA, the CDR3 is TGCGCCAGCAGCTTCGGCGGGACCGACTACGAGCAGTACTTC. Its translation is CASSFGGTDYEQYF.

This clone was detected only once. V and J are TRBV11-3 and TRBJ2-1; D perhaps matches TRBD1 (6 bases). Germline lookup yields CDR1 SGHNT and CDR2 YENEEA. The CDR3 spans 15 residues. V was cut by 1 base and J by 5 bases, with 12 bases left in between. The CDR3 sequence is CASSLGGQRDNEQFF. CDR3 in DNA: TGTGCCAGCAGCTTAGGCGGACAGAGAGACAATGAGCAGTTCTTC.

This chain links TRBV9 with TRBJ2-3; 7 bases are a match to TRBD2. In germline, CDR1 is SGDLS, CDR2 YYNGEE. The CDR3 length is 17 residues. Unmatched junction bases numbered 9, after V lost 0 bases and J lost 2 bases. CDR3 protein: CASSVGASGVFTDTQYF. The CDR3 DNA reads TGTGCCAGCAGCGTAGGAGCTAGCGGAGTTTTCACAGATACGCAGTATTTT.

The rearrangement uses TRBV6-5 and TRBJ2-5; the D gene is possibly TRBD1 (6 bases). Trimming shortened V by 7 bases and J by 7 bases, and 16 bases separated the two germline ends. The CDR3 length is 13 residues. Germline V gene data show CDR1 as MNHEY and CDR2 as SVGAGI. The CDR3 protein is CASTGTPEGTQYF. The CDR3 DNA sequence: TGTGCCAGCACCGGGACACCCGAGGGGACCCAGTACTTC.

The sample holds one count of this clone. V usage is TRBV19 and J usage is TRBJ2-3; 13 bases fit TRBD2. The CDR3 has 16 residues. V was pared by 5 bases and J by 7 bases, with 9 bases of the junction left unmatched. Germline lookup yields CDR1 LNHDA and CDR2 SQIVND (reference sequence). The CDR3 region is CASSYTSGTSGNTQYF. In DNA, the CDR3 is TGTGCCAGTAGTTACACATCCGGGACTAGCGGGAATACGCAGTATTTT.

The rearrangement joins TRBV5-8 to TRBJ1-5, with 7 positions matching TRBD1. CDR3 length equals 15 residues. Germline assignment: CDR1 SGHTS and CDR2 YDEGEE. The J segment lost 4 bases and the V segment lost 0 bases, leaving 4 bases of the junction unmatched. The CDR3: CASSLGYRGNQPQHF. CDR3 bases: TGTGCCAGCAGCTTGGGGTACAGGGGAAATCAGCCCCAGCATTTT.

The chain links TRBV5-1 to TRBJ2-1; TRBD2 aligns across 9 bases. This CDR3 comprises 21 residues. Germline loops: CDR1 SGHRS, CDR2 YFSETQ. J lost 1 base, V lost 4 bases, and 21 bases had no gene match. The CDR3 loop is CASSLWGRGLAPVISYNEQFF. CDR3 bases: TGCGCCAGCAGCCTATGGGGTCGGGGACTAGCTCCTGTAATTTCCTACAATGAGCAGTTCTTC. The full variable domain, rest sourced from reference TRBV5-1 and TRBJ2-1, is KAGVTQTPRYLIKTRGQQVTLSCSPISGHRSVSWYQQTPGQGLQFLFEYFSETQRNKGNFPGRFSGRQFSNSRSEMNVSTLELGDSALYLCASSLWGRGLAPVISYNEQFFGPGTRLTVL.

J is TRBJ1-5 and V is TRBV28; D is perhaps TRBD1 (5 bases). V was cut by 2 bases and J by 2 bases, with 10 bases left in between. The CDR3 runs 15 residues. Germline V gene data show CDR1 as MDHEN and CDR2 as SYDVKM. This chain's CDR3 is CASSLPGGGNQPQHF. Here the CDR3 DNA reads TGTGCCAGCAGTTTACCGGGGGGGGGCAATCAGCCCCAGCATTTT. Combining the CDR3 with reference TRBV28 and TRBJ1-5 gives the whole variable domain DVKVTQSSRYLVKRTGEKVFLECVQDMDHENMFWYRQDPGLGLRLIYFSYDVKMKEKGDIPEGYSVSREKKERFSLILESASTNQTSMYLCASSLPGGGNQPQHFGDGTRLSIL.

This clone has just a few counts. The gene calls are TRBV6-5 and TRBJ1-2; D is perhaps TRBD1 (5 bases). The CDR3 runs to 12 residues. Germline CDR1 and CDR2: MNHEY and SVGAGI. The V and J ends lost 9 bases and 8 bases respectively, with 16 bases between them. For the CDR3, the DNA is TGTGCCAGTTCAACGGGAGGACAAGGCTACACCTTC. This gives the protein CASSTGGQGYTF.

The rearrangement uses TRBV18 and TRBJ1-1; TRBD1 agrees at 7 bases. The germline V gene encodes CDR1 KGHSH and CDR2 LQKENI. J was trimmed by 1 base and V by 6 bases; bases with no gene match: 5. There are 14 residues in the CDR3. Here the CDR3 DNA reads TGTGCCAGCTCCCCCGGGACAGCGAACACTGAAGCTTTCTTT. The encoded protein is CASSPGTANTEAFF.

The chain uses TRBV6-5 and TRBJ2-7; D is perhaps TRBD2 (6 bases). Germline lookup yields CDR1 MNHEY and CDR2 SVGAGI. CDR3 length equals 11 residues. V dropped 4 bases and J dropped 6 bases, with 7 bases sitting between them. In DNA form, the CDR3 reads TGTGCCAGCAGTTTCGGGGGCGAGCAGTACTTC. It encodes CASSFGGEQYF.

This clone was seen a few times. The chain employs TRBV7-2 and TRBJ2-5; D remains unclear. Looked up from germline, CDR1 is SGHTA and CDR2 is FQGNSA. Trimming pared 5 bases from V and 4 bases from J, leaving 11 bases between. The CDR3 totals 13 residues. CDR3 bases: TGTGCCAGCAGCCTCCTGAACGGAGAGACCCAGTACTTC. Translated, it gives CASSLLNGETQYF.